These 20 T cell receptor beta chains originate from one sample sequenced in a study of blood T cell repertoires in COVID-19 (dated by TCRdb to between 2020 and 2021). Receptors were amplified or captured by the immunoSEQ multiplex PCR assay. This immuneACCESS table, as held by TCRdb, lists in-frame sequences with V and J called but not all clones. Of the missing ones, under half trace to an unresolved V gene in checked studies; the others have no known cause. Within this sample are 55,000 to 90,000 clones, with about four fifths of them counted one time only. The ten largest clones capture about 0.8% of the sample. Material for sequencing was peripheral blood. These receptors all stem from a woman between 70 and 85 years old with acute or convalescent COVID-19.

V is TRBV2 and J is TRBJ2-5, with 11 positions matching TRBD1. The germline V gene has CDR1 SNHLY and CDR2 FYNNEI. The V gene end was trimmed by 6 bases and the J gene end by 3 bases; junction bases not matched to a gene: 3. The CDR3 extends over 14 amino acids. For the CDR3, the DNA is TGTGCCAGCAGGAGGACAGGGGGCGAAGAGACCCAGTACTTC. Amino acid sequence: CASRRTGGEETQYF.

For the CDR3, the DNA is TGTGCCAGCAGCGCGCAGGGCATTGGTGGCTACACCTTC. It yields the protein CASSAQGIGGYTF. The chain joins TRBV9 to TRBJ1-2; a weak D match, TRBD1 (5 bases). CDR3 length: 13 residues. Germline V gene sequence: CDR1 SGDLS, CDR2 YYNGEE. Trimming shortened V by 3 bases and J by 7 bases, and 13 bases separated the two germline ends.

This chain connects TRBV5-5 to TRBJ1-3, with 9 bases fitting TRBD1. The CDR3 totals 15 residues. The germline V gene has CDR1 SGHKS and CDR2 YYEKEE (reference sequence). After removal of 0 bases from V and 4 bases from J, the junction contained 2 bases not matched to a gene. The CDR3 region is CASSLGGQGGNTIYF. The CDR3 bases are TGTGCCAGCAGCTTGGGGGGACAGGGAGGAAACACCATATATTTT.

This chain links TRBV5-6 with TRBJ2-2; D is possibly TRBD2 (6 bases). CDR1 SGHDT and CDR2 YYEEEE come from the germline V gene. CDR3 length equals 14 residues. The ends were cut back, 0 bases at V and 6 bases at J, with 9 bases in the middle. In nucleotides, the CDR3 is TGTGCCAGCAGCTTGGGCAGGGAGGCCGGGGAGCTGTTTTTT. It yields the protein CASSLGREAGELFF.

This sequence joins TRBV11-2 and TRBJ2-2; possible D gene TRBD2, 6 bases. This CDR3 contains 17 residues. Deletions cut 1 base from V and 8 bases from J, with 20 bases between. Germline V gene data show CDR1 as SGHAT and CDR2 as FQNNGV. Written as DNA, the CDR3 is TGTGCCAGCAGCTTAGTAGTGGGACTCATGAGTGCAGGGGAGCTGTTTTTT. This sequence encodes CASSLVVGLMSAGELFF.

This rearrangement joins TRBV3-1 (or the pseudogene TRBV3-2) to TRBJ2-6; perhaps TRBD2 as D (6 bases). With 0 bases removed from V and 1 base from J, the gap between germline ends came to 13 bases. This CDR3 spans 18 amino acids. Germline V CDR1 and CDR2: LGHDT, YNNKEL (reference sequence). The CDR3 protein is CASSQEIFGGSGANVLTF. The DNA of the CDR3 is TGTGCCAGCAGCCAAGAAATTTTCGGAGGGTCTGGGGCCAACGTCCTGACTTTC.

This sequence joins TRBV7-3 and TRBJ2-1; D possibly corresponds to TRBD2 (7 bases). Trimming pared 2 bases from V and 5 bases from J, leaving 19 bases between. The CDR3 sequence is 17 residues long. Germline V gene sequence: CDR1 SGHTA, CDR2 FQGTGA. In DNA form, the CDR3 reads TGTGCCAGCAGCTTACGCGGGGGCTCTGGACGAAACAATGAGCAGTTCTTC. Residues: CASSLRGGSGRNNEQFF. The entire variable domain, with the rest obtained from reference TRBV7-3 and TRBJ2-1, is as follows: GAGVSQTPSNKVTEKGKYVELRCDPISGHTALYWYRQSLGQGPEFLIYFQGTGAADDSGLPNDRFFAVRPEGSVSTLKIQRTERGDSAVYLCASSLRGGSGRNNEQFFGPGTRLTVL.

V and J are TRBV7-9 and TRBJ1-4; D uncertain. The CDR3 is 14 amino acids. Germline CDR1 SEHNR, CDR2 FQNEAQ (reference sequence). The germline V and J ends were trimmed by 1 base and 10 bases, with 13 bases remaining between them. In DNA, the CDR3 is TGTGCCAGCAGCTTAGGCAGGAATGTGCGAAAACTGTTTTTT. Translating it yields CASSLGRNVRKLFF.

The chain carries TRBV19 and TRBJ2-3; 14 nucleotides match TRBD2. Germline V gene sequence: CDR1 LNHDA, CDR2 SQIVND (reference sequence). The CDR3 contains 15 residues. V dropped 6 bases and J dropped 3; count of bases not matched to a gene: 2. The CDR3 sequence: CASRWTSGGTDTQYF. The CDR3 region has the DNA TGTGCCAGTAGGTGGACTAGCGGGGGGACAGATACGCAGTATTTT. Filled out from reference TRBV19 and TRBJ2-3, the complete variable domain reads DGGITQSPKYLFRKEGQNVTLSCEQNLNHDAMYWYRQDPGQGLRLIYYSQIVNDFQKGDIAEGYSVSREKKESFPLTVTSAQKNPTAFYLCASRWTSGGTDTQYFGPGTRLTVL.

J is TRBJ1-1 and V is TRBV29-1; D is possibly TRBD1 (5 bases). The CDR3 spans 14 residues. Trimming cost V 0 bases and J 6 bases, with 14 bases left between them. Germline CDR1 is SQVTM and CDR2 is ANQGSEA. In DNA, the CDR3 is TGCAGCGTTGAAGACGATAGGGGTTACCCTGAAGCTTTCTTT. Translating gives CSVEDDRGYPEAFF. The variable domain in full, with the rest retrieved from reference TRBV29-1 and TRBJ1-1, is SAVISQKPSRDICQRGTSLTIQCQVDSQVTMMFWYRQQPGQSLTLIATANQGSEATYESGFVIDKFPISRPNLTFSTLTVSNMSPEDSSIYLCSVEDDRGYPEAFFGQGTRLTVV.

The sample holds one count of this clone. The gene calls are TRBV2 and TRBJ2-5; the match to TRBD2 covers 8 bases. This CDR3 region has 21 residues. From germline, CDR1 is SNHLY and CDR2 FYNNEI. After removal of 3 bases from V and 4 bases from J, the junction contained 25 bases not matched to a gene. CDR3 bases: TGTGCCAGCAGTGAGGCCCGCTGGGGTAGGACTAGCACAATTTGGGCAGAGACCCAGTACTTC. It codes for CASSEARWGRTSTIWAETQYF.

The rearrangement uses TRBV2 and TRBJ1-2, with 8 bases matching TRBD1. Trimming took 2 bases from V and 4 from J; bases not matched to a gene: 6. The CDR3 contains 15 residues. From germline, CDR1 is SNHLY and CDR2 FYNNEI. The CDR3, as DNA: TGTGCCAGCAGTGAACGACAGGGGACCGCCTATGGCTACACCTTC. The encoded protein is CASSERQGTAYGYTF.

The chain couples TRBV9 to TRBJ2-1; a weak D match, TRBD2 (5 bases). With 4 bases removed from V and 9 bases from J, the gap between germline ends came to 17 bases. The germline gives CDR1 SGDLS, CDR2 YYNGEE. The CDR3 totals 14 residues. The CDR3 reads CASSPQSGSVEQFF. The CDR3 coding sequence is TGTGCCAGCAGCCCTCAGTCGGGGTCGGTTGAGCAGTTCTTC. Looking up the rest from reference TRBV9 and TRBJ2-1 gives the full variable domain: DSGVTQTPKHLITATGQRVTLRCSPRSGDLSVYWYQQSLDQGLQFLIQYYNGEERAKGNILERFSAQQFPDLHSELNLSSLELGDSALYFCASSPQSGSVEQFFGPGTRLTVL.

In this sample, this clone turned up a few times. The chain recombines TRBV27 with TRBJ2-7; 8 bases agree with TRBD1. CDR3 length equals 16 residues. V lost 6 bases and J lost 4; bases outside the gene matches: 14. Germline CDR1 is MNHEY and CDR2 is SMNVEV (reference sequence). The CDR3 reads CASRPRRGQGFYEQYF. DNA for the CDR3: TGTGCCAGCAGACCCCGTCGCGGACAGGGATTTTACGAGCAGTACTTC.

The rearrangement links TRBV24-1 to TRBJ2-7; 11 nucleotides match TRBD2. The CDR3 runs to 15 residues. Germline V lookup: CDR1 KGHDR, CDR2 SFDVKD. With 4 bases clipped from V and 3 bases from J, the junction kept 4 bases outside the gene matches. The CDR3 nucleotides are TGTGCCACCAGTGACCCTGGGACTAGCGGCTACGAGCAGTACTTC. Translating gives CATSDPGTSGYEQYF.

The chain has TRBV24-1 and TRBJ2-1; 11 bases agree with TRBD2. This CDR3 contains 15 residues. The junction had 0 bases not matched to a gene; V was cut back by 4 bases and J by 2 bases. CDR1 KGHDR and CDR2 SFDVKD come from the germline V gene. CDR3 nucleotide sequence: TGTGCCACCAGTGAGACTAGCGGGGCCTACAATGAGCAGTTCTTC. This sequence encodes CATSETSGAYNEQFF.

V usage is TRBV30 and J usage is TRBJ2-3, with D perhaps matching TRBD1 (6 bases). V was shortened by 5 bases and J by 0 bases, with 12 bases between the two germline ends. The CDR3 extends over 14 amino acids. Germline assignment: CDR1 GTSNPN and CDR2 SVGIG (reference sequence). The CDR3 DNA follows: TGTGCCTGGGCCATGGACAGCAGCACAGATACGCAGTATTTT. This gives the protein CAWAMDSSTDTQYF. The full variable domain, in which reference TRBV30 and TRBJ2-3 provide the parts outside the CDR3, is SQTIHQWPATLVQPVGSPLSLECTVEGTSNPNLYWYRQAAGRGLQLLFYSVGIGQISSEVPQNLSASRPQDRQFILSSKKLLLSDSGFYLCAWAMDSSTDTQYFGPGTRLTVL.

The rearrangement joins TRBV27 to TRBJ1-2; D is possibly TRBD1 (5 bases). Between the trimmed V and J ends, which lost 2 bases and 2 bases, there was a span of 6 bases. The CDR3 sequence is 13 residues long. Germline values: CDR1 MNHEY, CDR2 SMNVEV (reference sequence). CDR3 sequence: CASSLQGNYGYTF. CDR3 in DNA: TGTGCCAGCAGTTTACAGGGAAACTATGGCTACACCTTC.

The chain employs TRBV6-5 and TRBJ2-7, with D possibly TRBD2 on 5 matching bases. The CDR3 spans 12 residues. Trimming left V 2 bases short and J 7 bases short, with 9 bases between. Germline V lookup: CDR1 MNHEY, CDR2 SVGAGI. CDR3 nucleotides: TGTGCCAGCAGTTACCTCCGGGGAGAGCAGTACTTC. This gives the protein CASSYLRGEQYF.

The chain uses TRBV19 and TRBJ1-1; 8 positions agree with TRBD1. This CDR3 has 13 amino acids. Per the germline V gene, CDR1 is LNHDA and CDR2 is SQIVND (reference sequence). V lost 5 bases, J lost 5 bases, and 4 bases stayed unmatched. In nucleotides, the CDR3 is TGTGCCAGTAGTCCGGACAGGGAAACTGAAGCTTTCTTT. Protein: CASSPDRETEAFF.